What follows are 22 T cell receptor beta chains derived from one specimen sequenced in a study of OX40 agonist ivuxolimab in advanced cancers. Profiled with immunoSEQ multiplex PCR; TCRdb holds only in-frame clones, not every one. This sample yields about 80,000 clones, of which 80% to 90% are seen a single time; 0.32% belongs to the top ten. This material consisted of CD4+ or CD8+ T cells sorted from blood, taken in a trial of the OX40 agonist ivuxolimab. These receptors all stem from an adult with an advanced solid tumor such as melanoma, head and neck, liver or kidney cancer.

The sample holds a few counts of this clone. J is TRBJ1-6 and V is TRBV5-4; possible D gene TRBD1, 6 bases. The V end was cut by 4 bases, the J end by 9 bases, with 14 bases between. This CDR3 contains 14 residues. Germline loops: CDR1 SGHNT, CDR2 YYREEE (reference sequence). CDR3 in amino acids: CASSPNRDPSPLHF. CDR3 in DNA: TGTGCCAGCAGCCCAAACAGGGACCCTTCACCCCTCCACTTT.

The rearrangement joins TRBV19 to TRBJ2-2; D call uncertain. The CDR3 runs 14 residues. Trimming removed 1 base at V and 6 bases at J, with 9 bases between. The germline gives CDR1 LNHDA, CDR2 SQIVND (reference sequence). The CDR3 sequence is CASSIVSSPGELFF. The CDR3 coding sequence is TGTGCCAGTAGTATAGTGTCCAGCCCCGGGGAGCTGTTTTTT.

The chain links TRBV5-4 to TRBJ2-5; D may correspond to TRBD1 or TRBD2 (6 bases each). V lost 0 bases and J lost 4, with 13 bases in between. The CDR3 consists of 15 residues. Germline V lookup: CDR1 SGHNT, CDR2 YYREEE (reference sequence). The CDR3, as DNA: TGTGCCAGCAGCTTGGGATCTAGGGGGGCAGAGACCCAGTACTTC. It is translated as CASSLGSRGAETQYF.

The chain recombines TRBV27 with TRBJ1-2; 7 nucleotides align to TRBD1. The CDR3 contains 14 residues. Trimming at V came to 5 bases and at J to 8 bases, leaving 11 bases not matched to a gene. Germline V gene sequence: CDR1 MNHEY, CDR2 SMNVEV (reference sequence). The CDR3 DNA reads as TGTGCCAGCAGTCCTGGGGACAGCCCCTACGGCTACACCTTC. Encoded protein: CASSPGDSPYGYTF.

The chain employs TRBV23-1 and TRBJ2-3, with D perhaps TRBD2 (6 bases). TRBV23-1 qualifies as an ORF whose function is uncertain. The CDR3 has 14 amino acids. Between the trimmed V and J ends, which lost 6 bases and 5 bases, there was a span of 15 bases. The CDR3 coding sequence is TGCGCCAGCAGCGGGTGTCGGGGGAGAGATACGCAGTATTTT. Encoded protein: CASSGCRGRDTQYF.

V and J are TRBV7-9 and TRBJ1-1, with a possible D match to TRBD1 (6 bases). Per the germline V gene, CDR1 is SEHNR and CDR2 is FQNEAQ (reference sequence). V lost 7 bases and J lost 1, with 16 bases in between. The CDR3 totals 15 residues. CDR3 region: CASTDFPRGNTEAFF. CDR3 nucleotides: TGTGCCAGCACCGATTTTCCCAGGGGGAACACTGAAGCTTTCTTT.

This clone was observed a single time. The rearrangement links TRBV7-2 to TRBJ2-4, with 10 positions matching TRBD2. V dropped 1 base and J dropped 7; count of bases not matched to a gene: 16. The V gene's germline CDR1 is SGHTA and CDR2 FQGNSA. CDR3 length: 19 residues. The CDR3 sequence is CASSLVHGLGGTSANIQYF. Written as DNA, the CDR3 is TGTGCCAGCAGCTTAGTTCATGGGCTTGGCGGGACTAGCGCCAACATTCAGTACTTC. The whole variable domain, remainder taken from reference TRBV7-2 and TRBJ2-4, is GAGVSQSPSNKVTEKGKDVELRCDPISGHTALYWYRQSLGQGLEFLIYFQGNSAPDKSGLPSDRFSAERTGGSVSTLTIQRTQQEDSAVYLCASSLVHGLGGTSANIQYFGAGTRLSVL.

CDR3: CASRDRVHEQYF. The CDR3 DNA sequence: TGTGCCAGTAGGGACAGGGTCCACGAGCAGTACTTC. The chain is built from TRBV28 and TRBJ2-7; 9 bases match TRBD1. J was trimmed by 5 bases and V by 9 bases; bases with no gene match: 5. CDR3 length equals 12 residues. The germline V gene has CDR1 MDHEN and CDR2 SYDVKM.

Details on this clone: The sample contains more than one DNA sequence encoding this CDR3. Here the CDR3 DNA reads TGTGCCAGCAGCCAACCAGGGATGAACACTGAAGCTTTCTTT. Its protein product is CASSQPGMNTEAFF. The chain uses TRBV14 and TRBJ1-1, with D possibly being TRBD1 (5 bases). The V end was cut by 2 bases, the J end by 0 bases, with 7 bases between. This CDR3 has 14 residues. Germline lookup yields CDR1 SGHDN and CDR2 FVKESK.

The chain has TRBV29-1 and TRBJ2-2; D is undetermined. CDR1 and CDR2 from the germline V gene are SQVTM and ANQGSEA. The CDR3 runs 13 residues. For the CDR3, the DNA is TGCGGAACGGGCGAGTGGGGTACCGGGGAGCTGTTTTTT. Protein sequence: CGTGEWGTGELFF.

The V call is TRBV6-1, the J call TRBJ2-7, with D tentatively TRBD1 or TRBD2 (6 bases each). The CDR3 contains 14 residues. Deletions cut 7 bases from V and 6 bases from J, with 19 bases between. CDR1 is MNHNS, CDR2 SASEGT, per germline. The CDR3 coding sequence is TGTGCCAGCACCGAGACGGGGGCTAAGGGCGAGCAGTACTTC. Translating it yields CASTETGAKGEQYF.

This clone was detected a few times. The chain combines TRBV9 with TRBJ2-2; a possible D gene is TRBD1 (6 bases). Looked up from germline, CDR1 is SGDLS and CDR2 is YYNGEE. Trimming pared 3 bases from V and 1 base from J, leaving 10 bases between. This CDR3 spans 15 amino acids. The CDR3 region is CASSGTVQNTGELFF. The CDR3 DNA reads as TGTGCCAGCAGCGGGACAGTCCAGAACACCGGGGAGCTGTTTTTT.

V is TRBV4-1 and J is TRBJ1-1, with 8 bases matching TRBD1. Per the germline V gene, CDR1 is MGHRA and CDR2 is YSYEKL. The J segment lost 4 bases and the V segment lost 0 bases, leaving 4 bases of the junction unmatched. This CDR3 comprises 15 residues. The CDR3 is CASSQDARGLTEAFF. The CDR3 nucleotides are TGCGCCAGCAGCCAAGATGCCAGGGGGCTCACTGAAGCTTTCTTT.

Here the CDR3 reads CARETRGEQYV. CDR3 bases: TGTGCCAGGGAGACTCGGGGCGAGCAGTACGTC. V is TRBV6-5 and J is TRBJ2-7; maybe TRBD2 (5 bases). V dropped 9 bases and J dropped 6 bases, with 12 bases sitting between them. The CDR3 is 11 amino acids. Germline CDR1 reads MNHEY; CDR2 reads SVGAGI.

This chain connects TRBV10-3 to TRBJ2-3; 8 nucleotides match TRBD1. V lost 6 bases to trimming and J lost 4 bases; unmatched junction nucleotides: 6. The CDR3 runs 14 residues. Germline loops: CDR1 ENHRY, CDR2 SYGVKD. CDR3 loop: CAISGQGGADTQYF. The DNA for the CDR3 is TGTGCCATCAGCGGACAGGGCGGGGCAGATACGCAGTATTTT.

The chain combines TRBV7-2 with TRBJ2-3; 12 nucleotides agree with TRBD1. The CDR3 runs to 15 residues. Germline-derived CDR1 and CDR2 are SGHTA and FQGNSA. The V gene end was trimmed by 1 base and the J gene end by 7 bases; junction bases not matched to a gene: 3. CDR3 amino acids: CASSLGGQGANTQYF. The DNA of the CDR3 is TGTGCCAGCAGCTTAGGGGGACAGGGGGCCAATACGCAGTATTTT. The variable domain in full, completed from reference TRBV7-2 and TRBJ2-3, reads GAGVSQSPSNKVTEKGKDVELRCDPISGHTALYWYRQSLGQGLEFLIYFQGNSAPDKSGLPSDRFSAERTGGSVSTLTIQRTQQEDSAVYLCASSLGGQGANTQYFGPGTRLTVL.

The chain couples TRBV6-1 to TRBJ2-2; 7 bases align to TRBD2. Germline loops: CDR1 MNHNS, CDR2 SASEGT. CDR3 length: 14 amino acids. With V trimmed by 6 bases and J by 6 bases, 7 bases remained unmatched. The CDR3 region is CASSPGGFAGELFF. The CDR3 coding sequence is TGTGCCAGCAGCCCCGGGGGGTTCGCCGGGGAGCTGTTTTTT.

The chain combines TRBV5-1 with TRBJ2-7, with TRBD2 matching over 8 bases. The germline CDR1 and CDR2 sequences are SGHRS and YFSETQ. The CDR3 consists of 16 residues. With 4 bases clipped from V and 7 bases from J, the junction kept 16 bases outside the gene matches. The CDR3 protein is CASSPPPAGREGEQYF. As DNA, the CDR3 is TGCGCCAGCAGCCCCCCGCCGGCCGGGAGGGAAGGAGAGCAGTACTTC.

This clone was picked up a small number of times. The chain combines TRBV29-1 with TRBJ1-1; no reliable D call. Germline CDR1 and CDR2: SQVTM and ANQGSEA. Trimming took 6 bases from V and 0 from J, leaving 8 bases between them. There are 12 residues in the CDR3. The DNA of the CDR3 is TGCAGCGTATCGCGCATGAACACTGAAGCTTTCTTT. Encoded protein: CSVSRMNTEAFF. Drawing the rest from reference TRBV29-1 and TRBJ1-1, the complete variable domain is SAVISQKPSRDICQRGTSLTIQCQVDSQVTMMFWYRQQPGQSLTLIATANQGSEATYESGFVIDKFPISRPNLTFSTLTVSNMSPEDSSIYLCSVSRMNTEAFFGQGTRLTVV.

The chain combines TRBV5-1 with TRBJ2-2; D is unclear. V was clipped by 7 bases and J by 1 base, with 11 bases between them. Germline V gene lookup returns CDR1 SGHRS and CDR2 YFSETQ. The CDR3 loop spans 14 amino acids. In nucleotides, the CDR3 is TGCGCCAGCGGACGTACTCAGAACACCGGGGAGCTGTTTTTT. This sequence encodes CASGRTQNTGELFF. Full variable domain (remainder filled in from reference TRBV5-1 and TRBJ2-2): KAGVTQTPRYLIKTRGQQVTLSCSPISGHRSVSWYQQTPGQGLQFLFEYFSETQRNKGNFPGRFSGRQFSNSRSEMNVSTLELGDSALYLCASGRTQNTGELFFGEGSRLTVL.

The rearrangement links TRBV11-2 to TRBJ2-2, with D tentatively TRBD2 (6 bases). With 5 bases removed from V and 3 bases from J, the gap between germline ends came to 13 bases. The germline V gene encodes CDR1 SGHAT and CDR2 FQNNGV. This CDR3 contains 15 residues. CDR3 loop: CASSQGLTDTGELFF. The CDR3, as DNA: TGTGCCAGCAGCCAGGGACTTACGGACACCGGGGAGCTGTTTTTT.

The chain recombines TRBV27 with TRBJ1-2, with unresolved D. The V gene lost 3 bases and the J gene lost 1 base, with 9 bases spanning the gap. The CDR3 runs 14 residues. Germline V gene sequence: CDR1 MNHEY, CDR2 SMNVEV (reference sequence). CDR3 DNA sequence: TGTGCCAGCAGTTTCAAACCCGTTAACTATGGCTACACCTTC. Amino acid sequence: CASSFKPVNYGYTF.